The present TCR beta chain was sequenced within a study of Ad26.COV2.S vaccination and SARS-CoV-2 variants. General observations from the study: Ad26.COV2.S recipients had broader spike-specific TCRs (P = 0.0014). Possibly, TCR breadth and depth analyses underestimated total T cell responses. For non-spike TCRs, breadth in vaccine recipients resembled that in placebo recipients.

In the case of this clone: Its antigen is as yet unknown.

V lost 7 bases, J lost 13 bases, and 19 bases lay in between. This CDR3 comprises 12 residues. Only in-frame clones appear in the TCRdb table, and some are missing; sequencing was by immunoSEQ multiplex PCR. The sample includes approximately 410,000 clones, roughly 90% of them seen just once. Treatment defined: about 20 received Ad26.COV2.S at low or high dose, single or two shots; about 5 received placebo; per-sample allocation not given. Sampling happened 63 days after the first vaccine or placebo injection. The chain is built from TRBV12-3 or TRBV12-4 and TRBJ1-2, with D maybe TRBD1 (5 bases). Sequencing used peripheral blood, obtained in a trial of Ad26.COV2.S vaccine versus placebo. The receptor was derived from a person aged 18-60 years who received the Ad26.COV2.S COVID-19 vaccine or a placebo. CDR3 loop: CASIRREGRATF. In nucleotides, the CDR3 is TGTGCCAGCATACGTCGGGAGGGGCGGGCCACCTTC.